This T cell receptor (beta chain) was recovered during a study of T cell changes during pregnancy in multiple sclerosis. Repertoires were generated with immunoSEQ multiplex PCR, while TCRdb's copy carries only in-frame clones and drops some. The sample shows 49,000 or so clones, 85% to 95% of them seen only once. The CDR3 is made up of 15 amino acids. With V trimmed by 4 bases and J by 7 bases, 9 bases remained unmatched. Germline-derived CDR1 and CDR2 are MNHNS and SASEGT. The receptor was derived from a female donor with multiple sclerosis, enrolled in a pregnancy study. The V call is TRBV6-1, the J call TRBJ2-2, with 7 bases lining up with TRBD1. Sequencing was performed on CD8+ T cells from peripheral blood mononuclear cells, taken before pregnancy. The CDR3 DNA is TGTGCCAGCAGTGTCGGACAGGCCCTTTACGGGGAGCTGTTTTTT. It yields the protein CASSVGQALYGELFF.